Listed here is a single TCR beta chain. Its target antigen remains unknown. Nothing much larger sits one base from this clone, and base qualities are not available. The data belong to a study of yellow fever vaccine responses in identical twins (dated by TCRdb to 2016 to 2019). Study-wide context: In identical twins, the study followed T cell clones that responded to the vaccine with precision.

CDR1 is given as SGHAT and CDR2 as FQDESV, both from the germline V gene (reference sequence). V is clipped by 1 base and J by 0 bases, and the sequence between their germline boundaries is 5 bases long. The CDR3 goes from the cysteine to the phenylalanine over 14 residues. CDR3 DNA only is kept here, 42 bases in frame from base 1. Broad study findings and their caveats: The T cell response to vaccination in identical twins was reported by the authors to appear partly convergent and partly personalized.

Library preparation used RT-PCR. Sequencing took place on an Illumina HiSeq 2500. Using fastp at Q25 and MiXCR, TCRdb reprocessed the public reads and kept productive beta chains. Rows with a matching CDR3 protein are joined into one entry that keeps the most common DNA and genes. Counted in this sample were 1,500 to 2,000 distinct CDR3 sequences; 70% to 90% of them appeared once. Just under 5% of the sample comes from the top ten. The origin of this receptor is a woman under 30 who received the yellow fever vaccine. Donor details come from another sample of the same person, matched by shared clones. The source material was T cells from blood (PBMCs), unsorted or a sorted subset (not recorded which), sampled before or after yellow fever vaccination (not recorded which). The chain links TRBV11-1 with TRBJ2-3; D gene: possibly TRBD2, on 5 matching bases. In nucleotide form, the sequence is TGTGCCAGCAGCTTAGGGACTAGCACAGATACGCAGTATTTT. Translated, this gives CASSLGTSTDTQYF.